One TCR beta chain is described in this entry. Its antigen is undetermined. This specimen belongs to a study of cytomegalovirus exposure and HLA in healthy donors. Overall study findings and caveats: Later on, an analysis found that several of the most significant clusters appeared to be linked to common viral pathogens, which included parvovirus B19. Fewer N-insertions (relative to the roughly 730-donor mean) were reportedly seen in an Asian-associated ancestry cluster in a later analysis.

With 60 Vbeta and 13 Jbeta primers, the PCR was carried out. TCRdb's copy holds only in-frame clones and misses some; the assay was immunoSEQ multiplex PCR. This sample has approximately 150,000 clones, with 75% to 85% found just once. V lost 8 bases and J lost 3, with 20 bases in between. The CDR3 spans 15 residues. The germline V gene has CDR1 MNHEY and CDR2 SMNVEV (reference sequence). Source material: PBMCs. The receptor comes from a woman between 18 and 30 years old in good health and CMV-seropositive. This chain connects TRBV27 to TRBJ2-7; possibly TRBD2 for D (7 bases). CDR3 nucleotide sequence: TGTGCCAGCTCTGAGGCGGGGGCCATGGGCTACGAGCAGTACTTC. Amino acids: CASSEAGAMGYEQYF.